These 4 T cell receptor beta chains were sequenced from one sample in a study of cytomegalovirus exposure and HLA in healthy donors (TCRdb year 2017). Receptor amplification or capture employed the immunoSEQ multiplex PCR assay. A mixture of 60 forward primers for TCR Vbeta segments and 13 reverse primers for TCR Jbeta segments was used in the multiplex PCR. As stored in TCRdb, this immuneACCESS dataset retains in-frame rearrangements with V and J assigned. A fraction of the clones does not appear; measured against another copy, unresolved V genes explain less than half of the discrepancy, and the remainder lacks a known reason. In all, the sample holds roughly 150,000 clones, and about four fifths of those were seen once. Of the sample, approximately 1.6% falls within the top ten clones. Sample: PBMCs. These receptor sequences come from a girl aged 10 to 17 in good health and CMV-seropositive.

The chain recombines TRBV28 with TRBJ1-5; D not resolved. With 3 bases removed from V and 0 bases from J, the gap between germline ends came to 12 bases. The germline V gene encodes CDR1 MDHEN and CDR2 SYDVKM. CDR3 size: 16 residues. Here the CDR3 reads CASSFLSLNSNQPQHF. In DNA, the CDR3 is TGTGCCAGCAGTTTCTTGTCCCTAAATAGCAATCAGCCCCAGCATTTT.

The rearrangement links TRBV2 to TRBJ1-1, with D tentatively TRBD1 (6 bases). The CDR3 covers 13 residues. Germline lookup yields CDR1 SNHLY and CDR2 FYNNEI. The V and J ends lost 7 bases and 4 bases respectively, with 13 bases between them. The CDR3 is CASTSVGGTEAFF. CDR3 bases: TGTGCCAGCACTTCAGTAGGGGGCACTGAAGCTTTCTTT.

V usage is TRBV5-1 and J usage is TRBJ1-1; weak D call: TRBD1 (5 bases). The germline CDR1 and CDR2 sequences are SGHRS and YFSETQ. This CDR3 is built from 16 residues. Trimming removed 5 bases from V and 6 bases from J, with 23 bases in between. For the CDR3, the DNA is TGCGCCAGCAGAACTCACTCGGGGGGAGGTGTACCTGAAGCTTTCTTT. Its protein product is CASRTHSGGGVPEAFF. The full variable domain, with the rest looked up from reference TRBV5-1 and TRBJ1-1, is KAGVTQTPRYLIKTRGQQVTLSCSPISGHRSVSWYQQTPGQGLQFLFEYFSETQRNKGNFPGRFSGRQFSNSRSEMNVSTLELGDSALYLCASRTHSGGGVPEAFFGQGTRLTVV.

This clone was seen only once. The CDR3 loop reads CASRSGTSGNEQFF. CDR3 sequence (DNA): TGCGCCAGCAGGTCCGGGACTAGCGGCAATGAGCAGTTCTTC. The rearrangement uses TRBV5-1 and TRBJ2-1; 11 positions agree with TRBD2. Germline-derived CDR1 and CDR2 are SGHRS and YFSETQ. The ends lost 5 bases at V and 6 bases at J; junction bases unmatched: 4. The CDR3 sequence is 14 residues long.